This T cell receptor (beta chain) was identified during a study of T cell changes during pregnancy in multiple sclerosis. Profiled with immunoSEQ multiplex PCR; TCRdb holds only in-frame clones, not every one. Of roughly 99,000 clones in the sample, about 90% were seen once. V was pared by 8 bases and J by 3 bases, with 11 bases between. Germline lookup yields CDR1 SEHNR and CDR2 FQNEAQ (reference sequence). This CDR3 has 13 amino acids. The chain has TRBV7-9 and TRBJ2-1; D might be TRBD1 (5 bases). The receptor was isolated from a female donor in good health, enrolled as a control in a pregnancy study. Sequenced material: peripheral blood, taken after pregnancy. In DNA, the CDR3 is TGTGCCAGCGGGGCAGGGAACTACAATGAGCAGTTCTTC. This sequence encodes CASGAGNYNEQFF.